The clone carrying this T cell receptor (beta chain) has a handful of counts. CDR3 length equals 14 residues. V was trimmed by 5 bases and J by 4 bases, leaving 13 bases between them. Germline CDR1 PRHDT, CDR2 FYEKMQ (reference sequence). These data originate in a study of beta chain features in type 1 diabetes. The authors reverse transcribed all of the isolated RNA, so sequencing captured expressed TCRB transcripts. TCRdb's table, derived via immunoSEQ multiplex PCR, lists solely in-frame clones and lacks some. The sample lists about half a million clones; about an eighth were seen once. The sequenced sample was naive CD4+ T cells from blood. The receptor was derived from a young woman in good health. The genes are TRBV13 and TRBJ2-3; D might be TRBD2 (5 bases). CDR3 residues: CASSRRRPPDTQYF. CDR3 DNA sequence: TGTGCCAGCAGCCGGAGGCGTCCCCCAGATACGCAGTATTTT.